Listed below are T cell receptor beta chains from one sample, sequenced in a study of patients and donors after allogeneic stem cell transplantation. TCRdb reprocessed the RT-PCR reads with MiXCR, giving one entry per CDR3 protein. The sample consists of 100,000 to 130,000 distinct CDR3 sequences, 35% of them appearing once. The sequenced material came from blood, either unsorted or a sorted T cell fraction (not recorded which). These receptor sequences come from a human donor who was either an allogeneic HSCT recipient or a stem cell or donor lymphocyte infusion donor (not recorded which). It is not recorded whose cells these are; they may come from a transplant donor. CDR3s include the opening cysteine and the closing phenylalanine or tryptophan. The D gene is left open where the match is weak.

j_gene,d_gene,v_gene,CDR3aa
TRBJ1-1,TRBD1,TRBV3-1,CASSQWGTGRVTEAFF
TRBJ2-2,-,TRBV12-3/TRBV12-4,CASSFRRSTGELFF
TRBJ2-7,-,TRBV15,CATSGSSERVNYEQYF
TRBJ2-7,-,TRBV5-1,CASSLATTSSWRADTYEQYF
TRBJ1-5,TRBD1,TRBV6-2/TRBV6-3,CASSYSPFRGHQPQHF
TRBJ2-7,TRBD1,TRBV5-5,CASSPLGQKQYF
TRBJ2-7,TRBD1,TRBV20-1,CSALGQGYEQYF
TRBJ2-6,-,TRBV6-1,CASSEGASGANVLTF
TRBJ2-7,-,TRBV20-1,CSATPGTGYYEQYF
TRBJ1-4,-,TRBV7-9,CASSLGRGATNEKLFF
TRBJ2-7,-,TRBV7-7,CASSLAQGYEQYF
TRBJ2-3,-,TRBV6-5,CASSYRTDTTDTQYF
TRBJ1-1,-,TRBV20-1,CSAPPRQAITFF
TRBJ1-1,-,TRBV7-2,CASSLPPGREAFF
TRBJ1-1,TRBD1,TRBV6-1,CASSERGQRDTEAFF
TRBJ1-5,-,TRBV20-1,CSARAPQGTNQPQHF
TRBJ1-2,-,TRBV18,CASSDTHYGYTF
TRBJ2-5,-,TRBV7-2,CASSLSGQTQYF
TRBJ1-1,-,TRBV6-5,CASSYSRQTEAFF
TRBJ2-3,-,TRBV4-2,CASSQALPDTQYF
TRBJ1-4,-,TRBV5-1,CASSLNDRNNEKLFF
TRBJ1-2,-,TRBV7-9,CASSLATGFGYTF
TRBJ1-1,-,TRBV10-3,CAIGPGQVNTEAFF
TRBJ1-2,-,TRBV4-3,CASSQAHYSYGYTF
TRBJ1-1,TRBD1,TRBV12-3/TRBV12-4,CASSEDRGTEAFF
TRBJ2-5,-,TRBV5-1,CASSFRETQYF
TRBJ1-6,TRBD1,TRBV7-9,CASSSITQGAGYNSPLHF
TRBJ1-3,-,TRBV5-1,CASSRNQGTGNTIYF
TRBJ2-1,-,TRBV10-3,CAISAVGLASNNEQFF
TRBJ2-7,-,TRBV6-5,CASSGWLGGVYEQYF
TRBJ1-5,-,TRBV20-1,CSARDHPTGGRQPQHF
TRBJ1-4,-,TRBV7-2,CASSLAKDGEKLFF
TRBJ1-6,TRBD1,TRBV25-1,CASTPDRGLTPLHF
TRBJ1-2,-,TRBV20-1,CSPNYGYTF
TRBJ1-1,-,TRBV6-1,CASRDSGRLNTEAFF
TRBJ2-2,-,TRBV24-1,CATSDPSRTGPSNTGELFF
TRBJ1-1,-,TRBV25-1,CASKRANTEAFF